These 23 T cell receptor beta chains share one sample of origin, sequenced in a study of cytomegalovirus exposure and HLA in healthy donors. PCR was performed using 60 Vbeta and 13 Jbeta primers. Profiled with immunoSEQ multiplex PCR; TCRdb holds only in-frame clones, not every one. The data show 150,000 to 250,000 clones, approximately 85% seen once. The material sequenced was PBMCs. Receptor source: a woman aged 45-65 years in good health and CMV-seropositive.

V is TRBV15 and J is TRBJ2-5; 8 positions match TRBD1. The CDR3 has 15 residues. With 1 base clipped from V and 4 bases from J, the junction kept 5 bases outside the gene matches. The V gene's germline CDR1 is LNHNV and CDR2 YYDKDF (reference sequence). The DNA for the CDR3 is TGTGCCACCAGCAGAGTGTCAGGGGGCGTAGAGACCCAGTACTTC. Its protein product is CATSRVSGGVETQYF.

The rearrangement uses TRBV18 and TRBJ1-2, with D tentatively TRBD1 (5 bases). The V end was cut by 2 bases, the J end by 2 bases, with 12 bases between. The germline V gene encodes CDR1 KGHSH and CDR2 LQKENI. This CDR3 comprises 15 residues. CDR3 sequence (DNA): TGTGCCAGCTCACCAACCAAGACAGACAACTATGGCTACACCTTC. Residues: CASSPTKTDNYGYTF.

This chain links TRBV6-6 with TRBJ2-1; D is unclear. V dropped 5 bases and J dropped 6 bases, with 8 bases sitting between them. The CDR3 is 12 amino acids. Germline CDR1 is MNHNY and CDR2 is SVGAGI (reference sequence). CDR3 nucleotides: TGTGCCAGCAGTCCGGTGTTCAATGAGCAGTTCTTC. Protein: CASSPVFNEQFF.

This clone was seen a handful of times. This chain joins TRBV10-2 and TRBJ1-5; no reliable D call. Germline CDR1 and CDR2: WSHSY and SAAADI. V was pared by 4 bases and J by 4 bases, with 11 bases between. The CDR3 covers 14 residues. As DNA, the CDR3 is TGCGCCAGCAGTGGTCACAGAGAAAATCAGCCCCAGCATTTT. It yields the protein CASSGHRENQPQHF.

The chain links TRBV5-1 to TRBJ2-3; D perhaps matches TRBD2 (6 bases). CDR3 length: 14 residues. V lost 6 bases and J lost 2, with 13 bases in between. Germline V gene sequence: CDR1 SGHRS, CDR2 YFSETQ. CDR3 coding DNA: TGCGCCAGCACCCTGGGACTTCCCACAGATACGCAGTATTTT. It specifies CASTLGLPTDTQYF.

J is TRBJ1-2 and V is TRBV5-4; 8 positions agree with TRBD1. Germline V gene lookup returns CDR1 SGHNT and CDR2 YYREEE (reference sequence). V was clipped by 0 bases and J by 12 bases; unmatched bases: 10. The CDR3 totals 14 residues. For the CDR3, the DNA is TGTGCCAGCAGCTTGGCGTGGGACAGGAGGGCGAACACCTTC. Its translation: CASSLAWDRRANTF. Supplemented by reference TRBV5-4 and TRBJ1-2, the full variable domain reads ETGVTQSPTHLIKTRGQQVTLRCSSQSGHNTVSWYQQALGQGPQFIFQYYREEENGRGNFPPRFSGLQFPNYSSELNVNALELDDSALYLCASSLAWDRRANTFGSGTRLTVV.

This CDR3 is CASSPAGQGATEQYF. The CDR3 DNA reads TGTGCCAGCAGCCCGGCGGGACAGGGGGCGACCGAGCAGTACTTC. The chain has TRBV7-9 and TRBJ2-7; 12 nucleotides match TRBD1. V lost 5 bases and J lost 6; bases outside the gene matches: 8. Germline-derived CDR1 and CDR2 are SEHNR and FQNEAQ (reference sequence). The CDR3 consists of 15 residues.

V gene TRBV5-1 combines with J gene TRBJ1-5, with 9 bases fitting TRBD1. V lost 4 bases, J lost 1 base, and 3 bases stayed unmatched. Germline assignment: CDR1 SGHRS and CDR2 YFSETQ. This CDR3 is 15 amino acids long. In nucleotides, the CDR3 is TGCGCCAGCAGCCAACAGGGGGCCAGCAATCAGCCCCAGCATTTT. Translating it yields CASSQQGASNQPQHF.

CDR3 sequence (DNA): TGTGCCAGCAGTTTGGGCGGGGGGGGGAACACTGAAGCTTTCTTT. As protein: CASSLGGGGNTEAFF. The chain uses TRBV27 and TRBJ1-1; a possible D gene is TRBD1 (5 bases). Germline CDR1 is MNHEY and CDR2 is SMNVEV (reference sequence). CDR3 length: 15 residues. Trimming removed 3 bases from V and 1 base from J, with 12 bases in between.

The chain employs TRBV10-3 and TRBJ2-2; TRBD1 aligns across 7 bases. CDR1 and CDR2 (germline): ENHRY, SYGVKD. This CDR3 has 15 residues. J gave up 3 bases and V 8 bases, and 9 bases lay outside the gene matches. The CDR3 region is CAIGLQGRDTGELFF. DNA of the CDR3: TGTGCCATCGGGCTACAGGGGCGCGACACCGGGGAGCTGTTTTTT.

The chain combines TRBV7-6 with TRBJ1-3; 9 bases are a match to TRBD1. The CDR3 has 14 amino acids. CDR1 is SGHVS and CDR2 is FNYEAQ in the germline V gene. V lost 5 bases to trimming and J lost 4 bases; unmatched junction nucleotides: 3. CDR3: CASSPGTGGNTIYF. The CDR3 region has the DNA TGTGCCAGCAGCCCGGGGACAGGGGGAAACACCATATATTTT.

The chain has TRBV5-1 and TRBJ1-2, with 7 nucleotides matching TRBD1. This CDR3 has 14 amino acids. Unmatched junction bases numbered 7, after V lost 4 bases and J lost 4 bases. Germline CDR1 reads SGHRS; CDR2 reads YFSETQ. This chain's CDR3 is CASSLTGEIYGYTF. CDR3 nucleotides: TGCGCCAGCAGCCTAACAGGGGAGATCTATGGCTACACCTTC. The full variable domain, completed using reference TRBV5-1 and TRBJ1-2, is KAGVTQTPRYLIKTRGQQVTLSCSPISGHRSVSWYQQTPGQGLQFLFEYFSETQRNKGNFPGRFSGRQFSNSRSEMNVSTLELGDSALYLCASSLTGEIYGYTFGSGTRLTVV.

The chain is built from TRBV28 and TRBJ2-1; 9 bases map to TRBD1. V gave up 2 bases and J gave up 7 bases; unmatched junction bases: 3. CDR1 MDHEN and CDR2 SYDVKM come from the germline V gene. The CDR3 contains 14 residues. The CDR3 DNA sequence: TGTGCCAGCAGTTTACTGGACAGGGGTAATGAGCAGTTCTTC. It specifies CASSLLDRGNEQFF.

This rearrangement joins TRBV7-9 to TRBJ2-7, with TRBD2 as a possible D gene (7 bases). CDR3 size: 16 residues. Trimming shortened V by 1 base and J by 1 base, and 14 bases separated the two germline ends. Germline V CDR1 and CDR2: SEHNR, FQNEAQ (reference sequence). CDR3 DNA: TGTGCCAGCAGCTTAGAGGGGGGGCAGCCTTCCTACGAGCAGTACTTC. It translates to CASSLEGGQPSYEQYF.

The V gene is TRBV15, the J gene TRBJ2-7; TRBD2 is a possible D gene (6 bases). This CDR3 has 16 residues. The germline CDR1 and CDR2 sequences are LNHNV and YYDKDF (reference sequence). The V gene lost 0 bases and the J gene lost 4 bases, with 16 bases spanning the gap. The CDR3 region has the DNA TGTGCCACCAGCAGAGATCCACCCGGGAGTGGGTACGAGCAGTACTTC. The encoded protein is CATSRDPPGSGYEQYF.

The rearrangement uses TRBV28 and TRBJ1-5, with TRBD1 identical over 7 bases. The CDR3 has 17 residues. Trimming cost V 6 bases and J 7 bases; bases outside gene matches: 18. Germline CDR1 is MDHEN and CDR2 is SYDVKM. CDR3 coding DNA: TGTGCCAGCAGCTCCCTACCGGGCCGACAGGGAAACCAGCCCCAGCATTTT. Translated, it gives CASSSLPGRQGNQPQHF. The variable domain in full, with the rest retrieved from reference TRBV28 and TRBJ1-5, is DVKVTQSSRYLVKRTGEKVFLECVQDMDHENMFWYRQDPGLGLRLIYFSYDVKMKEKGDIPEGYSVSREKKERFSLILESASTNQTSMYLCASSSLPGRQGNQPQHFGDGTRLSIL.

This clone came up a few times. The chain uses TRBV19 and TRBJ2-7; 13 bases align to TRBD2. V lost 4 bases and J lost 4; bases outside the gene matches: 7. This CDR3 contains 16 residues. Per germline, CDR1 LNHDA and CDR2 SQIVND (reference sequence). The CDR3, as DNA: TGTGCCAGTAGTAGGACTAGCGGGAGTTCGGGGTACGAGCAGTACTTC. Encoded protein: CASSRTSGSSGYEQYF.

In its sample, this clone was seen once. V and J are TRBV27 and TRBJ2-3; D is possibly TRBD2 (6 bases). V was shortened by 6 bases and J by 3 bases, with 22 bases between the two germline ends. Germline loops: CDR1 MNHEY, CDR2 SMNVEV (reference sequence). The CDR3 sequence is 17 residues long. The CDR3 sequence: CASSPILGGIGTDTQYF. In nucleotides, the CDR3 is TGTGCCAGCAGCCCGATCCTGGGCGGGATCGGGACAGATACGCAGTATTTT.

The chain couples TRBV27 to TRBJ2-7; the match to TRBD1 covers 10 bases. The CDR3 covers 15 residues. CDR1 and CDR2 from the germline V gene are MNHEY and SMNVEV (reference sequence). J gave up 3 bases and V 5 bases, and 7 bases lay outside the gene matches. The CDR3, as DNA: TGTGCCAGCAGTCCGGCCGGGACAGGGGTCTACGAGCAGTACTTC. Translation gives CASSPAGTGVYEQYF.

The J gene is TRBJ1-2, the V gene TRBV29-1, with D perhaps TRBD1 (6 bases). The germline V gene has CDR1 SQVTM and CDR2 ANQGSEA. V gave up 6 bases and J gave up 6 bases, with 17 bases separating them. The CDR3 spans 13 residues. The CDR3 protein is CSVVTRGWDGYTF. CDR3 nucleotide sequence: TGCAGCGTGGTGACAAGGGGGTGGGATGGCTACACCTTC.

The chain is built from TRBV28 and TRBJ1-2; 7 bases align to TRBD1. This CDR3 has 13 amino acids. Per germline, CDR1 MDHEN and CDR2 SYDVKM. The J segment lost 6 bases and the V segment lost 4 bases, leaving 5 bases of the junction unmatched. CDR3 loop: CASSYGDRDGYTF. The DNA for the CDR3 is TGTGCCAGCAGTTATGGGGACAGAGATGGCTACACCTTC.

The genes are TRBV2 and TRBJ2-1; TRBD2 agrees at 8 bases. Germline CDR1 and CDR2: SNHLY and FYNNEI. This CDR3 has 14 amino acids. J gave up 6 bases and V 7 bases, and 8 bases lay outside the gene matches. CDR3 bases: TGTGCCAGCACCGCCGGACTAGCTGGCAATGAGCAGTTCTTC. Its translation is CASTAGLAGNEQFF. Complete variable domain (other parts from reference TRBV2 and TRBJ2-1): EPEVTQTPSHQVTQMGQEVILRCVPISNHLYFYWYRQILGQKVEFLVSFYNNEISEKSEIFDDQFSVERPDGSNFTLKIRSTKLEDSAMYFCASTAGLAGNEQFFGPGTRLTVL.

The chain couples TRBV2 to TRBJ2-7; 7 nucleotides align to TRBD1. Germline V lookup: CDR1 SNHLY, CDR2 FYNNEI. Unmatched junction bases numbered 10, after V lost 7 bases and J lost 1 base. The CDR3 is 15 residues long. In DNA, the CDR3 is TGTGCCAGCAACCTACACGGGACAGCTTCCTACGAGCAGTACTTC. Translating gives CASNLHGTASYEQYF.